These T cell receptor beta chains were read from a single sample in a study of cytomegalovirus exposure and HLA in healthy donors. Measured with immunoSEQ multiplex PCR; TCRdb has only the in-frame clones, and not every one. The profile shows 150,000 to 200,000 clones, 70% to 85% of them singletons. Sequenced: PBMCs. The receptor set was obtained from a boy younger than 10 in good health and CMV-seronegative. Each CDR3 is given without its conserved first and last residue. Each record gives: V gene, J gene, CDR3 protein.

>TRBV10-3|TRBJ2-3
AIREVAGGSTDTQY
>TRBV29-1|TRBJ1-2
SAITDRGSGYT
>TRBV7-7|TRBJ2-7
ASSLAERDRRGEQY
>TRBV5-1|TRBJ2-3
ASRNGASGGLDTQY
>TRBV6-1|TRBJ1-1
ASSNRRETEAF
>TRBV2|TRBJ2-3
ASPDLLGTQY
>TRBV7-6|TRBJ2-3
ASSLTGGLADTQY
>TRBV14|TRBJ1-2
ASSLAGTGRHGYT
>TRBV27|TRBJ1-6
ASSLGTVNNNSPLH
>TRBV6-9|TRBJ2-4
ASAPRSGTGRNIQY
>TRBV9|TRBJ2-5
ASSVAAGEQETQY
>TRBV6-5|TRBJ1-5
ASSIDRFGNQPQH
>TRBV27|TRBJ2-3
ASSFDGEGTDTQY
>TRBV23-1|TRBJ1-3
ASSRGTYSSGNTIY
>TRBV20-1|TRBJ2-1
SAILLNEQF
>TRBV9|TRBJ1-1
ASSVTGVNTEAF
>TRBV7-9|TRBJ1-4
ASSPLTGANEKLF
>TRBV7-3|TRBJ2-5
VLAGGKGETQY
>TRBV5-4|TRBJ2-7
ASSLRRGEMSYEQY
>TRBV10-1|TRBJ1-6
ARESTLSSYNSPLH
>TRBV18|TRBJ2-7
ASSPPPAGRYEQY
>TRBV7-8|TRBJ1-2
ASSLGGQGNYGYT
>TRBV5-4|TRBJ2-5
ASSLYGGAKETQY
>TRBV7-2|TRBJ2-5
ASSPGGVRQTQY
>TRBV6-5|TRBJ1-2
ASSYTATGDYGYT
>TRBV9|TRBJ1-2
ASSPEGGDYGYT
>TRBV7-2|TRBJ2-7
ASSWGLAYEQY
>TRBV7-3|TRBJ1-6
ASSSRPRDKEDNSPLH
>TRBV4-2|TRBJ2-7
ASSQVLGAVSTSYEQY
>TRBV5-1|TRBJ1-4
ASRAESNEKLF
>TRBV7-9|TRBJ2-7
ASSLPSGGHEQY
>TRBV18|TRBJ2-6
ASSPSVAGTTGANVLT
>TRBV5-6|TRBJ1-2
ASSRGSPGRGYT